The clone carrying this T cell receptor beta chain was picked up a small number of times. Its target is not known. This CDR3 spans 14 amino acids. The ends were cut back, 2 bases at V and 4 bases at J, with 11 bases in the middle. CDR1 SNHLY and CDR2 FYNNEI come from the germline V gene. PCR amplification relied on 60 Vbeta primers (plus 13 Jbeta primers). Assay: immunoSEQ multiplex PCR; the TCRdb copy retains only in-frame clones and omits some. The sample yields about 93,000 clones, around three quarters seen once. This sample was taken from a study of cytomegalovirus exposure and HLA in healthy donors. The study, taken as a whole, reports: A prior analysis recorded that most TCR beta V segments were productive about 87% or about 30% of the time.

This clonotype was obtained from a man aged 25-45 years in good health and CMV-seronegative. The sequencing input was PBMCs. This chain links TRBV2 with TRBJ1-2, with a possible D match to TRBD1 (6 bases). The CDR3: CASSEFGDIYGYTF. The CDR3 nucleotides read TGTGCCAGCAGTGAATTCGGGGACATCTATGGCTACACCTTC.